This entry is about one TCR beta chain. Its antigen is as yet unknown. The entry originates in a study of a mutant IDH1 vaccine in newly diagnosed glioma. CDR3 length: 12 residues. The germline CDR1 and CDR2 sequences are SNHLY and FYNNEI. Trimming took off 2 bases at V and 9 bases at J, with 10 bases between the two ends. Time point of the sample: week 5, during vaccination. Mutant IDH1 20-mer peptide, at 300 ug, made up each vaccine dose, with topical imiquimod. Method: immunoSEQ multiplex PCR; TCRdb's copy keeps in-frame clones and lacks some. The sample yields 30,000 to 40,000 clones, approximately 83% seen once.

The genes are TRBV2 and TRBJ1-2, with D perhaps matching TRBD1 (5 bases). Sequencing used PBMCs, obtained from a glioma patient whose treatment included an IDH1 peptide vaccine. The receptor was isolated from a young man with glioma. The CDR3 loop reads CASSEIRESYTF. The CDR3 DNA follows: TGTGCCAGCAGTGAAATCAGGGAGAGCTACACCTTC.